This T cell receptor (beta chain) was retrieved from a study of post-analysis software for immune sequencing data. Study-level findings and limits: Patients carried four or five TRBV segments more frequently than controls did, and TRBV5-6, TRBV5-1 and TRBV20-1 were among them.

CDR3 size: 14 residues. The germline V and J ends were trimmed by 4 bases and 6 bases, with 14 bases remaining between them. The germline gives CDR1 LGHNA, CDR2 YSLEER. Researchers reported that TCR beta cDNA libraries carried unique molecular identifiers. A single record per CDR3 protein comes from TCRdb applying MiXCR to the PCR reads. Here the sample spans about 680,000 distinct CDR3 sequences, approximately 60% being singletons. This clonotype has only a few counts. Antigen specificity is unknown. This chain joins TRBV4-3 and TRBJ2-3; D is ambiguous. The sequenced material came from blood. This clonotype originated in a girl aged 2 to 9 with multiple sclerosis. For the CDR3, the DNA is TGCGCCAGCAGCCCCGGACCGGCTAGTGATACGCAGTATTTT. Encoded protein: CASSPGPASDTQYF.